A selection of T cell receptor beta chains follows, all from one sample in a study of a mutant IDH1 vaccine in newly diagnosed glioma. Their antigen targets remain unknown. Measured with immunoSEQ multiplex PCR; TCRdb has only the in-frame clones, and not every one. The table includes over 65,000 clones, roughly 84% detected once. The source was PBMCs, collected from a glioma patient whose treatment included an IDH1 peptide vaccine. The origin of the receptors is a man between 18 and 35 years old with glioma. Each CDR3 is given with its conserved first and last residue. The D gene is left open where the match is weak. Clone size is stated in some rows and not others, as once, few, many or a class when expanded.

cdr3_nt cdr3_aa j_call d_call clone_size v_call
TGTGCCAGTAGAATAACAGCAAATTCGTATGGCTACACCTTC CASRITANSYGYTF TRBJ1-2 - - TRBV19
TGTGCCAGCAGCGTAGATGGGGCCAGGGCCGCCACTGAAGCTTTCTTT CASSVDGARAATEAFF TRBJ1-1 - few TRBV9
TGCGCCAGCAGCAGGGACATCATGAACACTGAAGCTTTCTTT CASSRDIMNTEAFF TRBJ1-1 - - TRBV5-1
TGTGCCAGCAGCTATTACAGTTCCTCCAGCTCTGGAAACACCATATATTTT CASSYYSSSSSGNTIYF TRBJ1-3 - few TRBV7-2
TGTGCTAGTGGTTCAAGTAAGACCGGGACAGGGTATGGGGAGACCCAGTACTTC CASGSSKTGTGYGETQYF TRBJ2-5 TRBD1 - TRBV12-5
TGTGCCAGCAGTTATAAAGTCGGTTACTCTGGAAACACCATATATTTT CASSYKVGYSGNTIYF TRBJ1-3 - - TRBV6-5
TGTGCCAGCAGCCCCGTATCGAACTATGGCTACACCTTC CASSPVSNYGYTF TRBJ1-2 - once TRBV11-2
TGCAGCGTTGAAGATGACTTGCAGGGGAATCCCAGTGAAGCTTTCTTT CSVEDDLQGNPSEAFF TRBJ1-1 - - TRBV29-1
TGTGCCAGCAGCTTGGATTGGTCACAGACCTACACTGAAGCTTTCTTT CASSLDWSQTYTEAFF TRBJ1-1 - - TRBV5-4
TGTGCCAGCACCAATCAGGGAGTGGGTTTGAGTACCGGGGAGCTGTTTTTT CASTNQGVGLSTGELFF TRBJ2-2 - - TRBV27
TGTGCCAGCCGTTTCCGGGGGACTGAAGCTTTCTTT CASRFRGTEAFF TRBJ1-1 - few TRBV25-1
TGCAGCGTGGGCCCGCGGGAATACAATGAGCAGTTCTTC CSVGPREYNEQFF TRBJ2-1 - - TRBV29-1
TGTGCCAGCAGCCAAGCTAGCGGGAGCACAGATACGCAGTATTTT CASSQASGSTDTQYF TRBJ2-3 TRBD2 - TRBV4-2
TGCGCCAGCAGCCAAGATGACAGTTTCAATCAGCCCCAGCATTTT CASSQDDSFNQPQHF TRBJ1-5 - - TRBV4-3
TGTGCCAGCAGCTTGGGACAGGGGGATGTTCGCAAACAGCCCCAGCATTTT CASSLGQGDVRKQPQHF TRBJ1-5 TRBD1 - TRBV7-2
TGTGCCAGTAGTATAGTCGCCGGGACAGGCGGCATGAACACTGAAGCTTTCTTT CASSIVAGTGGMNTEAFF TRBJ1-1 TRBD1 - TRBV19
TGCGCCAGCAGCCAAGATACTGGGGCTTATGGCTACACCTTC CASSQDTGAYGYTF TRBJ1-2 - - TRBV4-1
TGTGCCAGCAGTGAAGCGCACGGGGGTGGCACAGATACGCAGTATTTT CASSEAHGGGTDTQYF TRBJ2-3 - - TRBV6-1
TGTGCCAGCCCAGGACAAGGCACAGATACGCAGTATTTT CASPGQGTDTQYF TRBJ2-3 - - TRBV7-2
TGTGCCAGCAGTGATCAGCGGGGGGTCTCCTACGAGCAGTACTTC CASSDQRGVSYEQYF TRBJ2-7 TRBD2 - TRBV25-1
TGTGCCAGCGGGTTAGGGTCTTACACTGAAGCTTTCTTT CASGLGSYTEAFF TRBJ1-1 - - TRBV6-1
TGTGCCAGCAGCTTGGGGACTAGCGGGACTGGGGCGGCAGATACGCAGTATTTT CASSLGTSGTGAADTQYF TRBJ2-3 TRBD2 once TRBV7-6
TGTGCCAGCAGTTTAAGTGGGATATATGGCTACACCTTC CASSLSGIYGYTF TRBJ1-2 - - TRBV28
TGCGCCAGCAGCCAAGATCAAGGCTCTAACACCGGGGAGCTGTTTTTT CASSQDQGSNTGELFF TRBJ2-2 - - TRBV4-3
TGCGCCAGCAGCTTGATGCCTTCAGAGGGAGAGACCCAGTACTTC CASSLMPSEGETQYF TRBJ2-5 - - TRBV5-1
TGTGCCAGCGGAGTCGGGGGTGGCGATAATTCACCCCTCCACTTT CASGVGGGDNSPLHF TRBJ1-6 - - TRBV9
TGTGCCAGCACCCAAGGTTCGGTTCAGTACTTC CASTQGSVQYF TRBJ2-7 - - TRBV6-1
TGTGCCAGTAGTATGTGGGATTATAGCAATCAGCCCCAGCATTTT CASSMWDYSNQPQHF TRBJ1-5 - - TRBV19
TGTGCCAGCAGCTTCTTACCGGGGGGTAGCGGGGAGACCCAGTACTTC CASSFLPGGSGETQYF TRBJ2-5 TRBD2 once TRBV7-2
TGTGCCAGCAGCTCGGAACAGTACGACTATGGCTACACCTTC CASSSEQYDYGYTF TRBJ1-2 - few TRBV5-4
TGTGCCAGCACCCCGCTATTGGGACAGGGGGTCCGAAATGGCTACACCTTC CASTPLLGQGVRNGYTF TRBJ1-2 TRBD1 - TRBV9
TGTGCCAGCAGCTTAGAGCAGGCAGGGCCCCAGCATTTT CASSLEQAGPQHF TRBJ1-5 - - TRBV7-2
TGTGCCAGTAGTATAGCGGGGGTGGCGACCTACGAGCAGTACTTC CASSIAGVATYEQYF TRBJ2-7 - - TRBV19
TGCGCCAGCAGCCAACGAGTTGCCTACGAGCAGTACTTC CASSQRVAYEQYF TRBJ2-7 - - TRBV4-3
TGCAGCGTTGAAGTGGGAAGATTTGGTGGCTACGAGCAGTACTTC CSVEVGRFGGYEQYF TRBJ2-7 - - TRBV29-1
TGTGCCAGCAGCCCCGGCGGGACTAGCTACTCCTACAATGAGCAGTTCTTC CASSPGGTSYSYNEQFF TRBJ2-1 TRBD2 - TRBV7-3
TGCGCCAGCAGTTGGACTAGCGGGAGGAGGGGGGATGAGCAGTTCTTC CASSWTSGRRGDEQFF TRBJ2-1 TRBD2 once TRBV10-2
TGTGCCAGCAGCTTCCCAGGGCGTAGCATGAACACTGAAGCTTTCTTT CASSFPGRSMNTEAFF TRBJ1-1 - - TRBV7-2
TGTGCCAGCAGTGAATATTCCTGGGATGAGGCTTTCTTT CASSEYSWDEAFF TRBJ1-1 - - TRBV25-1
TGTGCCAGCAGCTTGGTTGGGGGGCAGGGGAACTATGGCTACACCTTC CASSLVGGQGNYGYTF TRBJ1-2 - - TRBV5-5
TGCGCCAGCAGTTATTTAGGCCCCGGTGACACTGAAGCTTTCTTT CASSYLGPGDTEAFF TRBJ1-1 - - TRBV5-1
TGCGCCAGCAGCCCGAATAGTCGGGGACTAGCGAGCTACGAGCAGTACTTC CASSPNSRGLASYEQYF TRBJ2-7 TRBD2 - TRBV4-3
TGTGCCAGCAGCCAAGATCGACGGGATCCGTTTTTT CASSQDRRDPFF TRBJ1-4 - once TRBV4-2
TGTGCCAGCAGTTACTCGAGGACAGGAAGCAACGAGCAGTACTTC CASSYSRTGSNEQYF TRBJ2-7 TRBD1 - TRBV6-5
TGTGCCAGCGGGGGCAGGGGGACTGGCTATGGCTACACCTTC CASGGRGTGYGYTF TRBJ1-2 TRBD1 - TRBV2
TGCAGCGTCCTGGGACAGGCGGGGGAAAAACTGTTTTTT CSVLGQAGEKLFF TRBJ1-4 TRBD1 few TRBV29-1
TGTGCCAGCAGTTCCCCAGGGGGTATTACTAATGAAAAACTGTTTTTT CASSSPGGITNEKLFF TRBJ1-4 TRBD1 - TRBV6-6
TGTGCCAGCAGTTTCCGGACAAGCACAGATACGCAGTATTTT CASSFRTSTDTQYF TRBJ2-3 - once TRBV27
TGTGCCAGCAGCTCGCCCGGGACATCCGGGGCCAACGTCCTGACTTTC CASSSPGTSGANVLTF TRBJ2-6 - - TRBV7-8
TGTGCCACTAAACGGGCCCCTAACTATGAGCAGTTCTTC CATKRAPNYEQFF TRBJ2-1 - - TRBV19
TGTGCCAGCTCCCCTGCAGGGTACAATGAAAAACTGTTTTTT CASSPAGYNEKLFF TRBJ1-4 - few TRBV18
TGTGCCAGCAGTGAATACGGGGGGGGCCTTGGGAATGAGCAGTTCTTC CASSEYGGGLGNEQFF TRBJ2-1 TRBD2 - TRBV25-1
TGTGCCAGCAGTTATAAAGACGGGAGATCGAACGAGCAGTACTTC CASSYKDGRSNEQYF TRBJ2-7 - - TRBV6-6